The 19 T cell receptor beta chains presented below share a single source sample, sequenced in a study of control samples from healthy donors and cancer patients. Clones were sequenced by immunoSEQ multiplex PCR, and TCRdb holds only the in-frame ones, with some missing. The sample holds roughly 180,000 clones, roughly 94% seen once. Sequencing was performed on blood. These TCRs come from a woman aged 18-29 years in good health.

CDR3 in DNA: TGTGCCAGCAGCGACCGGGTCCTAAATCAGCCCCAGCATTTT. This codes for CASSDRVLNQPQHF. The chain has TRBV9 and TRBJ1-5; D unclear. The V gene lost 3 bases and the J gene lost 4 bases, with 11 bases spanning the gap. The germline V gene has CDR1 SGDLS and CDR2 YYNGEE. The CDR3 totals 14 residues.

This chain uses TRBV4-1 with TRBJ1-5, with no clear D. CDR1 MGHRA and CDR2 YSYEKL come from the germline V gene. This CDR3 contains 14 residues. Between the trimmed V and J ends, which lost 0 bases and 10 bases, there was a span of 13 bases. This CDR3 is CASSQDRIDLPQHF. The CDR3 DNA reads TGCGCCAGCAGCCAAGATAGGATAGACCTACCCCAGCATTTT.

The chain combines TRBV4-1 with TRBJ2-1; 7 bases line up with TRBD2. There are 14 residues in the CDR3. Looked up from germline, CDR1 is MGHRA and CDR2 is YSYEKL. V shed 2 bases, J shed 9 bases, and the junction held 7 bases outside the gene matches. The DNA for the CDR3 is TGCGCCAGCAGCCAATTTCGACTAGCTAGTGAGCAGTTCTTC. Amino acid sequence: CASSQFRLASEQFF.

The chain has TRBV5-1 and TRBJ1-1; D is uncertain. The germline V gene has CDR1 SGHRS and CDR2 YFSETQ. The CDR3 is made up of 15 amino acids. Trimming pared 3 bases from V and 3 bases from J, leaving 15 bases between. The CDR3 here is CASSSIGRRDTEAFF. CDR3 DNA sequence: TGCGCCAGCAGCTCTATCGGACGGCGGGACACTGAAGCTTTCTTT.

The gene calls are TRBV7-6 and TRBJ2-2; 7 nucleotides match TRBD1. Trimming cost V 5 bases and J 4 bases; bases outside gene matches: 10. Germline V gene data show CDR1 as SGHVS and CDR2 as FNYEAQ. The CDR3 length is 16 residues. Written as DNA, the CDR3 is TGTGCCAGCAGCCCGGGGAGACAGGGACGCACCGGGGAGCTGTTTTTT. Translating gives CASSPGRQGRTGELFF.

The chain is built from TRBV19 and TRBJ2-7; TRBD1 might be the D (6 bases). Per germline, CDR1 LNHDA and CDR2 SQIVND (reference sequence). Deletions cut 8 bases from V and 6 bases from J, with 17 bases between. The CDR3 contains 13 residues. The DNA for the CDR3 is TGTGCCAGTTCTCAGGGGACCAGTGGCGAGCAGTACTTC. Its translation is CASSQGTSGEQYF.

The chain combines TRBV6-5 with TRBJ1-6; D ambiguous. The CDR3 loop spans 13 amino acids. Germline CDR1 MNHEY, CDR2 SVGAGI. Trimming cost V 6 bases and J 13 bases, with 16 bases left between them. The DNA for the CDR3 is TGTGCCAGCAGATCCGGGCCGTCATTGCCCCTCCACTTT. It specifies CASRSGPSLPLHF.

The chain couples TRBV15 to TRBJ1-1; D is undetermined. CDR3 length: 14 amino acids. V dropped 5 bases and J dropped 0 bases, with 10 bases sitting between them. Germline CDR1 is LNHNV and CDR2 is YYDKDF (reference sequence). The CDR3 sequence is CATSPDGMNTEAFF. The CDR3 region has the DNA TGTGCCACCAGCCCCGACGGCATGAACACTGAAGCTTTCTTT.

The CDR3 bases are TGTGCCAGCAGAACCAGGAGCCTGGGTAATTCACCCCTCCACTTT. It specifies CASRTRSLGNSPLHF. The chain carries TRBV2 and TRBJ1-6; D is undetermined. The germline gives CDR1 SNHLY, CDR2 FYNNEI. This CDR3 has 15 residues. Deletions cut 6 bases from V and 6 bases from J, with 15 bases between.

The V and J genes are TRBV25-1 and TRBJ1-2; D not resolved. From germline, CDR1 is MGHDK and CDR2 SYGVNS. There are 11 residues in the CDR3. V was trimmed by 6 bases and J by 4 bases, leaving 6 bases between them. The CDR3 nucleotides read TGTGCCAGCAGAAACACCTATGGCTACACCTTC. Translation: CASRNTYGYTF.

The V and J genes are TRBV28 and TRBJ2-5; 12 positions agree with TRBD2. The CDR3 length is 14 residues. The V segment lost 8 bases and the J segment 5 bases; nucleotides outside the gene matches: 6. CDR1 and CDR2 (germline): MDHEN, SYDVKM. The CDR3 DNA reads TGTGCCAGCGGGCTAGCGGGAGGGAGGGAGACCCAGTACTTC. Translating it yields CASGLAGGRETQYF. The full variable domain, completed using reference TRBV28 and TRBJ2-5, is DVKVTQSSRYLVKRTGEKVFLECVQDMDHENMFWYRQDPGLGLRLIYFSYDVKMKEKGDIPEGYSVSREKKERFSLILESASTNQTSMYLCASGLAGGRETQYFGPGTRLLVL.

The CDR3 bases are TGTGCCATCAGTGTAAGCGGGAGAGGCACCGGGGAGCTGTTTTTT. Translated: CAISVSGRGTGELFF. V and J are TRBV10-3 and TRBJ2-2, with 8 bases lining up with TRBD2. CDR1 and CDR2 from the germline V gene are ENHRY and SYGVKD. After removal of 4 bases from V and 4 bases from J, the junction contained 5 bases not matched to a gene. The CDR3 is 15 residues long.

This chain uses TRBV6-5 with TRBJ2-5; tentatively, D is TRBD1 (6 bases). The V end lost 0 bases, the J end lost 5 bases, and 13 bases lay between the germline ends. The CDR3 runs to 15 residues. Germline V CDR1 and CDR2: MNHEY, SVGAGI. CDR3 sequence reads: CASSYSIAGVETQYF. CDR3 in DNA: TGTGCCAGCAGTTACTCGATAGCAGGGGTCGAGACCCAGTACTTC.

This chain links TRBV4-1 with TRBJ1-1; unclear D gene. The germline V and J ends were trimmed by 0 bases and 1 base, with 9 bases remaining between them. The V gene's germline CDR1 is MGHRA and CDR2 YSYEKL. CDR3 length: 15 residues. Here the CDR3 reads CASSQEGRQNTEAFF. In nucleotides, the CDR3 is TGCGCCAGCAGCCAAGAGGGTCGGCAGAACACTGAAGCTTTCTTT.

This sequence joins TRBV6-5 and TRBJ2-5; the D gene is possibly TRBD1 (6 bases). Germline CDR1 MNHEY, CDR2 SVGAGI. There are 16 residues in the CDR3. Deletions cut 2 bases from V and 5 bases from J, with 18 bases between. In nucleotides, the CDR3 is TGTGCCAGCAGTTACGCGATAAACAGGGTTGAGGAGACCCAGTACTTC. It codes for CASSYAINRVEETQYF.

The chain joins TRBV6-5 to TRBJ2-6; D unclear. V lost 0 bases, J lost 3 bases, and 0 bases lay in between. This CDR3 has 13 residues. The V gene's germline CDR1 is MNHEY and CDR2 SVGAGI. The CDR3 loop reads CASSYSGANVLTF. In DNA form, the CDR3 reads TGTGCCAGCAGTTACTCTGGGGCCAACGTCCTGACTTTC.

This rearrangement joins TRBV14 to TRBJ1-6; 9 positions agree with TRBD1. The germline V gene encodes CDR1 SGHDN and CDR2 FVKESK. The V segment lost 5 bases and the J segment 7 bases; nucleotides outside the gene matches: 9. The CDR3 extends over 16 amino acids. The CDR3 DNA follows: TGTGCCAGCAGCAGGACAGGGGATCGGTCGAATTCACCCCTCCACTTT. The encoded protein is CASSRTGDRSNSPLHF.

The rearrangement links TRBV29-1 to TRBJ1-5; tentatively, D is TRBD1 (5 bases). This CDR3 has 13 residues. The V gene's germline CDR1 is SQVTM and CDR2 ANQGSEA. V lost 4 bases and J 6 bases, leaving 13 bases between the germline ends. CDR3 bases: TGCAGCGTTGCGGTAGGAAGGGGTCAGCCCCAGCATTTT. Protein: CSVAVGRGQPQHF.

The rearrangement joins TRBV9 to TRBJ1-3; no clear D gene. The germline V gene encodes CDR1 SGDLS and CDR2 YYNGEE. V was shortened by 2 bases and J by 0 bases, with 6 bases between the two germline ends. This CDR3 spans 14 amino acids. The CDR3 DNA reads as TGTGCCAGCAGCGTTGGCCTCTCTGGAAACACCATATATTTT. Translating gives CASSVGLSGNTIYF.